This T cell receptor beta chain comes out of a study of CD8 T cells in ankylosing spondylitis. Germline V gives CDR1 SGDLS, CDR2 YYNGEE. This CDR3 contains 14 residues. Trimming shortened V by 4 bases and J by 2 bases, and 11 bases separated the two germline ends. Notes on the study in general: Clones linked to disease were reported to show significant enrichment in matched ankylosing spondylitis synovial fluid.

Quantitative molecular-barcoded 5'-RACE generated the TCR beta libraries. In TCRdb, the 5' RACE reads were re-called with MiXCR into one record per CDR3 protein. The table shows approximately 25,000 distinct CDR3 sequences, with over 2% occurring only once. This clonotype was observed at least ten times. Its antigen is not identified. Material: blood, either unsorted or a sorted T cell fraction (not recorded which). This clonotype originated in a female donor with ankylosing spondylitis or in good health (not recorded which). V and J are TRBV9 and TRBJ2-3; no definite D call. CDR3 amino acids: CASSPRTDTDTQYF. The CDR3, as DNA: TGTGCCAGCAGCCCAAGGACCGACACAGATACGCAGTATTTT.